This T cell receptor (beta chain) came from a study of blood T cells in healthy people across ages. Study-level results: Reliance upon unsorted PBMCs precluded definitive naive versus antigen-experienced comparison.

With a J-beta primer mix and a sample-barcoded 5' primer, a second PCR ran about 7 to 12 cycles. MiXCR was run by TCRdb on the 5' RACE reads, yielding one entry per CDR3 protein. The data show about 930,000 distinct CDR3 sequences, about 28% seen once. CDR1 SQVTM and CDR2 ANQGSEA come from the germline V gene. V lost 7 bases and J lost 7, with 13 bases in between. CDR3 length equals 11 residues. They isolated at least 6.5 million PBMCs from each sample. There are many counts of this clonotype. Its antigen is not identified. The data were also submitted as part of a second study, on T cells of mothers and their children. That publication notes: Overlap ran slightly, non-significantly higher for related than unrelated mother-child pairs. There were no persistent microchimeric T cell clones detected.

V and J are TRBV29-1 and TRBJ1-2; D unresolved. This receptor was obtained from a woman between 40 and 55 years old in good health. The sequenced sample consisted of blood. CDR3 sequence: CSARGAGGYTF. The DNA for the CDR3 is TGCAGCGCACGCGGCGCGGGTGGCTACACCTTC.